This T cell receptor beta chain was identified during a study of blood T cell repertoires in COVID-19. After removal of 1 base from V and 8 bases from J, the junction contained 9 bases not matched to a gene. The CDR3 covers 16 residues. The V gene's germline CDR1 is LNHDA and CDR2 SQIVND (reference sequence). Donors of Cohort 3 who recovered were those that had two negative PCRs, clearance, or symptom resolution. This table comes from immunoSEQ multiplex PCR, and its TCRdb copy is limited to in-frame clones, with some not included. The sample contains more than 400,000 clones, about nine tenths of which appear only once.

The receptor was derived from a man between 18 and 29 years old who had recovered from COVID-19. This chain links TRBV19 with TRBJ2-1; 9 bases match TRBD2. The sequencing sample was made of PBMCs or T cells enriched from blood (not recorded which). CDR3 DNA: TGTGCCAGTAGTATAGTCGGGACTAGCTTTTTGTATGAGCAGTTCTTC. It encodes CASSIVGTSFLYEQFF.